This is a list of T cell receptor beta chains from one sample in a study of OX40 agonist ivuxolimab in advanced cancers. Libraries were prepared by immunoSEQ multiplex PCR; TCRdb keeps only in-frame clonotypes and omits some of them. The sample contains 30,000 or so clones, 90% of which appear only once. The source material was CD4+ or CD8+ T cells sorted from blood, sampled in a trial of the OX40 agonist ivuxolimab. These receptor sequences come from an adult with an advanced solid tumor such as melanoma, head and neck, liver or kidney cancer. The CDR3 runs from the conserved cysteine through the conserved F or W. Fields, in order: CDR3 protein, CDR3 DNA, clone size, J gene, V gene, D gene, CDR3 length. A D gene is named only where the DNA matches it firmly. Size values are once, few and many counts, or a class for expanded clones, and some rows have none.

CDR3 protein: CASSPPSGANVLTF
CDR3 DNA: TGTGCCAGCTCCCCTCCCTCTGGGGCCAACGTCCTGACTTTC
clone size: .
J gene: TRBJ2-6
V gene: TRBV2
D gene: .
CDR3 length: 14

CDR3 protein: CSVGGGQTITYEQYF
CDR3 DNA: TGCAGCGTTGGAGGTGGACAGACCATCACCTACGAGCAGTACTTC
clone size: .
J gene: TRBJ2-7
V gene: TRBV29-1
D gene: .
CDR3 length: 15

CDR3 protein: CASSRQGWVNEKLFF
CDR3 DNA: TGTGCCAGCAGTCGACAGGGTTGGGTTAATGAAAAACTGTTTTTT
clone size: .
J gene: TRBJ1-4
V gene: TRBV27
D gene: TRBD1
CDR3 length: 15

CDR3 protein: CASSQGTDSNQPQHF
CDR3 DNA: TGTGCCAGCAGCCAAGGTACGGACAGTAATCAGCCCCAGCATTTT
clone size: once
J gene: TRBJ1-5
V gene: TRBV4-2
D gene: .
CDR3 length: 15

CDR3 protein: CASSVAGGDYGYTF
CDR3 DNA: TGTGCCAGCAGCGTAGCAGGGGGCGACTATGGCTACACCTTC
clone size: .
J gene: TRBJ1-2
V gene: TRBV9
D gene: TRBD1
CDR3 length: 14

CDR3 protein: CASTPRDRGTYEQYF
CDR3 DNA: TGTGCCAGCACCCCAAGGGACAGAGGAACCTACGAGCAGTACTTC
clone size: .
J gene: TRBJ2-7
V gene: TRBV11-2
D gene: TRBD1
CDR3 length: 15

CDR3 protein: CASSFGRSTEAFF
CDR3 DNA: TGTGCCAGCAGCTTTGGCAGGAGCACTGAAGCTTTCTTT
clone size: .
J gene: TRBJ1-1
V gene: TRBV11-2
D gene: .
CDR3 length: 13

CDR3 protein: CASSSTVAWGYTF
CDR3 DNA: TGTGCCAGCAGTTCGACAGTGGCCTGGGGCTACACCTTC
clone size: few
J gene: TRBJ1-2
V gene: TRBV27
D gene: .
CDR3 length: 13

CDR3 protein: CASSRGGASGRGSTDTQYF
CDR3 DNA: TGCGCCAGCAGCCGAGGAGGAGCTAGCGGGAGAGGTAGCACAGATACGCAGTATTTT
clone size: .
J gene: TRBJ2-3
V gene: TRBV4-3
D gene: TRBD2
CDR3 length: 19

CDR3 protein: CASSQDLTGGLEETQYF
CDR3 DNA: TGCGCCAGCAGCCAAGATTTAACAGGCGGGTTGGAAGAGACCCAGTACTTC
clone size: .
J gene: TRBJ2-5
V gene: TRBV4-3
D gene: .
CDR3 length: 17

CDR3 protein: CASSQAAVWDTQYF
CDR3 DNA: TGCGCCAGCAGCCAAGCGGCTGTCTGGGATACGCAGTATTTT
clone size: .
J gene: TRBJ2-3
V gene: TRBV4-1
D gene: .
CDR3 length: 14

CDR3 protein: CASSVTGSYEQYF
CDR3 DNA: TGTGCCAGCAGTGTGACAGGCTCCTACGAGCAGTACTTC
clone size: .
J gene: TRBJ2-7
V gene: TRBV2
D gene: .
CDR3 length: 13

CDR3 protein: CASRTGGTEAFF
CDR3 DNA: TGTGCCAGCAGAACAGGGGGGACTGAAGCTTTCTTT
clone size: .
J gene: TRBJ1-1
V gene: TRBV6-1
D gene: TRBD1
CDR3 length: 12

CDR3 protein: CASLERSMNTEAFF
CDR3 DNA: TGTGCCAGCCTCGAACGATCCATGAACACTGAAGCTTTCTTT
clone size: .
J gene: TRBJ1-1
V gene: TRBV28
D gene: .
CDR3 length: 14

CDR3 protein: CASSESSDQTQYF
CDR3 DNA: TGCGCCAGCAGTGAATCTAGCGATCAGACCCAGTACTTC
clone size: once
J gene: TRBJ2-5
V gene: TRBV10-1
D gene: .
CDR3 length: 13

CDR3 protein: CASSLEYTEAFF
CDR3 DNA: TGTGCCAGCAGTTTAGAATACACTGAAGCTTTCTTT
clone size: .
J gene: TRBJ1-1
V gene: TRBV28
D gene: .
CDR3 length: 12

CDR3 protein: CASSLATSGFYNEQFF
CDR3 DNA: TGTGCCAGCAGCTTGGCTACTAGCGGGTTCTACAATGAGCAGTTCTTC
clone size: .
J gene: TRBJ2-1
V gene: TRBV5-6
D gene: TRBD2
CDR3 length: 16

CDR3 protein: CASRTSGYEQYF
CDR3 DNA: TGCGCCAGCAGGACTAGCGGCTACGAGCAGTACTTC
clone size: .
J gene: TRBJ2-7
V gene: TRBV10-1
D gene: TRBD2
CDR3 length: 12

CDR3 protein: CASSIGRAEQFF
CDR3 DNA: TGTGCCAGCAGCATTGGGAGGGCTGAGCAGTTCTTC
clone size: .
J gene: TRBJ2-1
V gene: TRBV9
D gene: TRBD2
CDR3 length: 12

CDR3 protein: CASQDPAAEQFF
CDR3 DNA: TGTGCCAGCCAGGACCCGGCCGCCGAGCAGTTCTTC
clone size: .
J gene: TRBJ2-1
V gene: TRBV2
D gene: .
CDR3 length: 12

CDR3 protein: CASSTDRGYEQYF
CDR3 DNA: TGTGCCAGCAGTACGGACAGGGGCTACGAGCAGTACTTC
clone size: medium-sized
J gene: TRBJ2-7
V gene: TRBV6-5
D gene: TRBD1
CDR3 length: 13

CDR3 protein: CASSDPRVGETQYF
CDR3 DNA: TGTGCCAGCAGTGATCCAAGGGTCGGAGAGACCCAGTACTTC
clone size: once
J gene: TRBJ2-5
V gene: TRBV2
D gene: .
CDR3 length: 14

CDR3 protein: CATSRGPAASYNEQFF
CDR3 DNA: TGTGCCACCAGCAGAGGCCCAGCGGCCTCCTACAATGAGCAGTTCTTC
clone size: .
J gene: TRBJ2-1
V gene: TRBV15
D gene: .
CDR3 length: 16

CDR3 protein: CASNPSGGSSYNEQFF
CDR3 DNA: TGTGCCAGCAACCCGAGCGGGGGGAGCTCCTACAATGAGCAGTTCTTC
clone size: .
J gene: TRBJ2-1
V gene: TRBV7-9
D gene: TRBD2
CDR3 length: 16